What follows describes a single TCR beta chain. The data were taken from a study of blood T cell repertoires in COVID-19. TCRdb's copy holds only in-frame clones and misses some; the assay was immunoSEQ multiplex PCR. The data hold fewer than 110,000 clones, with 85% observed a single time. V lost 5 bases, J lost 4 bases, and 10 bases stayed unmatched. Germline CDR1 reads SGHKS; CDR2 reads YYEKEE (reference sequence). This CDR3 region has 15 residues. The sample comprised peripheral blood. This chain links TRBV5-5 with TRBJ2-7; TRBD1 aligns across 9 bases. The sequence came from a woman in her seventies with active or convalescent COVID-19. CDR3 DNA sequence: TGTGCCAGCAGTTCAATTCCGGGACAGGGTTACGAGCAGTACTTC. It yields the protein CASSSIPGQGYEQYF.